The next 7 T cell receptor beta chains were all read from a single sample in a study of blood T cells in healthy people across ages. Alongside a J-beta primer mix, a sample-barcoded 5' primer served in a second PCR lasting about 7 to 12 cycles. TCRdb passed the 5' RACE reads through MiXCR, listing each CDR3 protein once. The sample includes approximately 1.5 million distinct CDR3 sequences, about 35% seen only once; the top ten take approximately 10%. Source material: blood. The receptor set was obtained from a woman between 25 and 40 years old in good health.

This clonotype was seen once. The chain couples TRBV5-5 to TRBJ1-5, with D possibly matching TRBD1 (5 bases). V was trimmed by 2 bases and J by 8 bases, leaving 14 bases between them. The CDR3 runs to 14 residues. Germline assignment: CDR1 SGHKS and CDR2 YYEKEE (reference sequence). The CDR3 protein is CASSLSGLGEPQHF. The CDR3 nucleotides read TGTGCCAGCAGCTTATCAGGGCTAGGCGAGCCCCAGCATTTT.

V and J are TRBV20-1 and TRBJ2-7, with D possibly being TRBD1 (6 bases). CDR3 size: 16 residues. Trimming shortened V by 0 bases and J by 3 bases, and 18 bases separated the two germline ends. Germline loops: CDR1 DFQATT, CDR2 SNEGSKA (reference sequence). The CDR3 DNA sequence: TGCAGTGCTAGAGATCCCTCAGGGGACAATCTCTACGAGCAGTACTTC. As protein: CSARDPSGDNLYEQYF.

This chain joins TRBV18 and TRBJ2-6; possible D gene TRBD2, 6 bases. Per germline, CDR1 KGHSH and CDR2 LQKENI. The CDR3 runs to 15 residues. With 3 bases removed from V and 2 bases from J, the gap between germline ends came to 8 bases. CDR3: CASSPQRAGANVLTF. For the CDR3, the DNA is TGTGCCAGCTCACCGCAGCGGGCTGGGGCCAACGTCCTGACTTTC.

The CDR3 DNA reads TGTGCCAGCAGCCCGGCCACTAGTCAGGAGACCCAGTACTTC. Its protein is CASSPATSQETQYF. This rearrangement joins TRBV4-2 to TRBJ2-5; tentative D call: TRBD2 (5 bases). This CDR3 spans 14 amino acids. V was pared by 4 bases and J by 5 bases, with 14 bases between. Germline CDR1 LGHNA, CDR2 YNFKEQ.

This chain uses TRBV6-5 with TRBJ1-4, with 8 positions matching TRBD1. Trimming took 6 bases from V and 12 from J; bases not matched to a gene: 12. Germline V gene sequence: CDR1 MNHEY, CDR2 SVGAGI. The CDR3 runs to 14 residues. This chain's CDR3 is CASSGRQGSLELFF. The CDR3 DNA follows: TGTGCCAGCAGCGGTCGACAGGGGTCTCTGGAACTGTTTTTT.

The chain employs TRBV20-1 and TRBJ2-7, with TRBD1 matching over 7 bases. V lost 5 bases, J lost 5 bases, and 18 bases stayed unmatched. Germline CDR1 and CDR2: DFQATT and SNEGSKA (reference sequence). CDR3 size: 16 residues. The CDR3 region is CSAVRSSRGNLDEQYF. CDR3 bases: TGCAGTGCTGTCCGTTCTTCCAGGGGGAATCTCGACGAGCAGTACTTC.

This clonotype has a handful of counts. The V call is TRBV12-3 or TRBV12-4, the J call TRBJ2-3, with 7 bases aligning to TRBD1. With V trimmed by 5 bases and J by 4 bases, 9 bases remained unmatched. The CDR3 extends over 15 amino acids. Here the CDR3 reads CASSPTGAAADTQYF. The CDR3 DNA reads as TGTGCCAGCAGTCCTACAGGGGCAGCGGCAGATACGCAGTATTTT.